Following are 22 T cell receptor beta chains from one sample sequenced in a study of patients and donors after allogeneic stem cell transplantation. One entry per CDR3 protein results from TCRdb running MiXCR on the RT-PCR reads. The sample has roughly 140,000 distinct CDR3 sequences, approximately 40% seen once. The sample taken for sequencing was blood, either unsorted or a sorted T cell fraction (not recorded which). The receptors come from a human donor who was either an allogeneic HSCT recipient or a stem cell or donor lymphocyte infusion donor (not recorded which). It is not recorded whose cells these are; they may come from a transplant donor.

This clonotype was counted only a few times. The chain employs TRBV15 and TRBJ1-1; D remains unclear. The CDR3 is 14 residues long. The V end was cut by 3 bases, the J end by 1 base, with 9 bases between. From germline, CDR1 is LNHNV and CDR2 YYDKDF (reference sequence). CDR3 region: CATSSPEGNTEAFF. The DNA of the CDR3 is TGTGCCACCAGCAGCCCTGAGGGGAACACTGAAGCTTTCTTT.

V gene TRBV15 combines with J gene TRBJ2-3, with D possibly being TRBD1 or TRBD2 (5 bases each). This CDR3 has 17 amino acids. V was cut by 0 bases and J by 0 bases, with 13 bases left in between. Per germline, CDR1 LNHNV and CDR2 YYDKDF (reference sequence). This chain's CDR3 is CATSRDRGRSSTDTQYF. The CDR3 DNA reads TGTGCCACCAGCAGAGATCGGGGCCGATCTAGCACAGATACGCAGTATTTT.

The V call is TRBV6-5, the J call TRBJ2-5; 10 bases match TRBD2. The CDR3 spans 15 residues. Germline CDR1 MNHEY, CDR2 SVGAGI. V shed 7 bases, J shed 5 bases, and the junction held 10 bases outside the gene matches. This CDR3 reads CASTRTPLAGETQYF. Written as DNA, the CDR3 is TGTGCCAGCACCCGCACCCCACTAGCGGGGGAGACCCAGTACTTC.

The gene calls are TRBV12-3 or TRBV12-4 and TRBJ1-4; TRBD1 might be the D (6 bases). V was shortened by 5 bases and J by 8 bases, with 18 bases between the two germline ends. The CDR3 consists of 15 residues. The CDR3, as DNA: TGTGCCAGCAGTACCTACAGGGAAATTAGGGAAAAACTGTTTTTT. Translated, it gives CASSTYREIREKLFF.

This clonotype turned up a few times. The chain links TRBV5-5 to TRBJ1-2; TRBD1 aligns across 8 bases. The V and J ends lost 4 bases and 10 bases, in that order; junction bases with no gene match: 12. Germline-derived CDR1 and CDR2 are SGHKS and YYEKEE (reference sequence). This CDR3 spans 14 amino acids. The CDR3 loop reads CASSRPGQELFYTF. The DNA for the CDR3 is TGTGCCAGCAGCCGCCCGGGACAGGAGCTTTTCTACACCTTC.

The sample holds a few counts of this clonotype. The rearrangement joins TRBV20-1 to TRBJ1-4; D unresolved. CDR1 and CDR2 from the germline V gene are DFQATT and SNEGSKA (reference sequence). V lost 3 bases to trimming and J lost 8 bases, with 16 bases between them. The CDR3 is made up of 14 amino acids. In nucleotides, the CDR3 is TGCAGTGCTAGGGAGACTGACCGGAGGGAAAAACTGTTTTTT. Protein product: CSARETDRREKLFF.

This clonotype has more than one count but fewer than ten. The V and J genes are TRBV20-1 and TRBJ1-2, with 11 bases that match TRBD1. V trimming: 5 bases; J trimming: 8 bases; junction bases outside the gene matches: 4. The CDR3 sequence is 12 residues long. CDR1 and CDR2 (germline): DFQATT, SNEGSKA (reference sequence). The CDR3 sequence is CSAQDRGLGYTF. The CDR3 DNA follows: TGCAGTGCTCAGGACAGGGGGCTCGGCTACACCTTC.

This clonotype was counted only a few times. The chain recombines TRBV5-6 with TRBJ1-2; the D gene is possibly TRBD1 (5 bases). The CDR3 is 14 residues long. In germline, CDR1 is SGHDT, CDR2 YYEEEE. V gave up 3 bases and J gave up 1 base, with 10 bases separating them. The CDR3 coding sequence is TGTGCCAGCAGCTGGGGACGCGTTAACTATGGCTACACCTTC. Translation: CASSWGRVNYGYTF.

The chain has TRBV5-5 and TRBJ2-7, with 9 bases matching TRBD1. CDR1 is SGHKS and CDR2 is YYEKEE in the germline V gene (reference sequence). The V gene end was trimmed by 5 bases and the J gene end by 5 bases; junction bases not matched to a gene: 8. This CDR3 has 14 amino acids. This CDR3 reads CASRTTGGSNEQYV. As DNA, the CDR3 is TGTGCCAGCAGGACTACAGGGGGCAGCAACGAGCAGTACGTC.

V usage is TRBV29-1 and J usage is TRBJ1-1; D is undetermined. Trimming left V 8 bases short and J 11 bases short, with 12 bases between. CDR3 length: 9 amino acids. The germline CDR1 and CDR2 sequences are SQVTM and ANQGSEA. In DNA form, the CDR3 reads TGCAGCACCGACTCGGGCGCTTTCTTT. Its translation: CSTDSGAFF.

The chain links TRBV10-3 to TRBJ1-2, with D unclear. The CDR3 contains 15 residues. Looked up from germline, CDR1 is ENHRY and CDR2 is SYGVKD. V was cut by 0 bases and J by 4 bases, with 12 bases left in between. In DNA form, the CDR3 reads TGTGCCATCAGTGAGTCCTCATTGGGGAGCTATGGCTACACCTTC. Translating it yields CAISESSLGSYGYTF.

This clonotype was seen more than once but under ten times. The rearrangement links TRBV10-3 to TRBJ2-3; 7 bases map to TRBD2. Germline V gene sequence: CDR1 ENHRY, CDR2 SYGVKD. Trimming took 9 bases from V and 0 from J; bases not matched to a gene: 6. This CDR3 contains 14 residues. The CDR3 loop is CAIGPGGSTDTQYF. The CDR3 DNA sequence: TGTGCCATTGGCCCGGGGGGTAGCACAGATACGCAGTATTTT.

This chain connects TRBV12-3 or TRBV12-4 to TRBJ1-2, with a weak D call TRBD1 (5 bases). CDR3 length: 13 amino acids. The V end was cut by 3 bases, the J end by 4 bases, with 9 bases between. This chain's CDR3 is CASSLGPSYGYTF. CDR3 bases: TGTGCCAGCAGTTTGGGACCTTCCTATGGCTACACCTTC.

This sequence joins TRBV11-2 and TRBJ2-7; the D is unclear. The germline CDR1 and CDR2 sequences are SGHAT and FQNNGV. This CDR3 spans 13 amino acids. The V and J ends lost 6 bases and 2 bases respectively, with 11 bases between them. The chain's CDR3 is CASRPVGTYEQYV. For the CDR3, the DNA is TGTGCCAGCAGACCAGTCGGCACCTACGAGCAGTACGTC.

The J gene is TRBJ2-3, the V gene TRBV12-3 or TRBV12-4; 14 nucleotides line up with TRBD2. The CDR3 runs 15 residues. Unmatched junction bases numbered 10, after V lost 4 bases and J lost 13 bases. The CDR3 sequence is CASSSIGLAGGREYF. In nucleotides, the CDR3 is TGTGCCAGCAGTTCAATCGGACTAGCGGGGGGCCGGGAGTATTTT.

The chain recombines TRBV5-1 with TRBJ1-4; no clear D. V was trimmed by 0 bases and J by 7 bases, leaving 10 bases between them. Germline loops: CDR1 SGHRS, CDR2 YFSETQ. The CDR3 is made up of 14 amino acids. The CDR3 bases are TGCGCCAGCAGCTTGGTGGGGAAGGCTGAAAAACTGTTTTTT. Protein: CASSLVGKAEKLFF.

CDR3 sequence: CASSYSRTGSGYGYTF. CDR3 nucleotide sequence: TGTGCCAGCAGTTACTCAAGGACAGGTTCTGGCTATGGCTACACCTTC. The chain recombines TRBV6-2 or TRBV6-3 with TRBJ1-2; 7 bases line up with TRBD1. Germline CDR1 MNHEY, CDR2 SVGEGT. The CDR3 has 16 amino acids. The ends lost 0 bases at V and 4 bases at J; junction bases unmatched: 8.

The chain uses TRBV28 and TRBJ1-5; TRBD1 might be the D (6 bases). In germline, CDR1 is MDHEN, CDR2 SYDVKM. V lost 2 bases, J lost 4 bases, and 12 bases lay in between. This CDR3 contains 15 residues. CDR3 bases: TGTGCCAGCAGTTTACGGGGGCCCCGGAATCAGCCCCAGCATTTT. Residues: CASSLRGPRNQPQHF.

This clonotype was seen only once. The chain combines TRBV4-3 with TRBJ1-1; D remains unclear. Germline lookup yields CDR1 LGHNA and CDR2 YSLEER. This CDR3 has 14 residues. The V and J ends lost 0 bases and 1 base respectively, with 6 bases between them. This CDR3 is CASSQDEGNTEAFF. The CDR3 nucleotides read TGCGCCAGCAGCCAAGATGAGGGGAACACTGAAGCTTTCTTT.

This rearrangement joins TRBV7-9 to TRBJ1-3; a weak D match, TRBD1 (6 bases). Germline loops: CDR1 SEHNR, CDR2 FQNEAQ (reference sequence). V lost 5 bases, J lost 0 bases, and 8 bases lay in between. CDR3 length equals 14 residues. The CDR3 spells CASSEGVSGNTIYF. The CDR3 DNA reads as TGTGCCAGCAGCGAGGGGGTCTCTGGAAACACCATATATTTT.

The chain employs TRBV28 and TRBJ2-7; 10 positions agree with TRBD2. Germline V gene lookup returns CDR1 MDHEN and CDR2 SYDVKM. Germline trimming cut 4 bases from V and 0 bases from J; bases unmatched to any gene: 6. The CDR3 contains 16 residues. CDR3: CASSSTSGVPSYEQYF. For the CDR3, the DNA is TGTGCCAGCAGTTCCACTAGCGGGGTCCCCTCCTACGAGCAGTACTTC. The variable domain in full, completed from reference TRBV28 and TRBJ2-7, reads DVKVTQSSRYLVKRTGEKVFLECVQDMDHENMFWYRQDPGLGLRLIYFSYDVKMKEKGDIPEGYSVSREKKERFSLILESASTNQTSMYLCASSSTSGVPSYEQYFGPGTRLTVT.

V and J are TRBV7-9 and TRBJ1-1; D gene ambiguous. The V gene's germline CDR1 is SEHNR and CDR2 FQNEAQ (reference sequence). CDR3 size: 11 residues. Trimming took off 6 bases at V and 6 bases at J, with 8 bases between the two ends. The DNA of the CDR3 is TGTGCCAGCAGTTGGGAATCTGAAGCTTTCTTT. Translating it yields CASSWESEAFF.